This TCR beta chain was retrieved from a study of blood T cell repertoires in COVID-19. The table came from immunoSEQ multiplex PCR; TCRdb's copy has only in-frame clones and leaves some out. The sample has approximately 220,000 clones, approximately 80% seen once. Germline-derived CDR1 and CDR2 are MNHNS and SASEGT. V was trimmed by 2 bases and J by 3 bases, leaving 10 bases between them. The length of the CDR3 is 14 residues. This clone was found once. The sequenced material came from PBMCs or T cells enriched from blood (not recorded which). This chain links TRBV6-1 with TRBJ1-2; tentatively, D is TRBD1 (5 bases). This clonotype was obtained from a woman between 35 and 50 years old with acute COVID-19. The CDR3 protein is CASSELGRDYGYTF. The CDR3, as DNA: TGTGCCAGCAGTGAATTGGGCAGGGACTATGGCTACACCTTC.